Given below is one T cell receptor (beta chain) in context. This may be a read error: a much more frequent sequence differs by one nucleotide. Primed by a sample-barcoded 5' primer and a J-beta primer mix, a second PCR proceeded for 7 to 11 cycles. From the 5' RACE reads, TCRdb called clonotypes with MiXCR, one entry per CDR3 protein. Here the sample spans roughly 1.7 million distinct CDR3 sequences, about 31% being singletons. V shed 1 base and J shed 11 bases, with 20 bases lying between them. CDR1 is SQVTM, CDR2 ANQGSEA, per germline. The CDR3 totals 14 residues. This entry belongs to a study of blood T cells in healthy people across ages. The total RNA that was extracted per sample amounted to at least 5.5 micrograms.

V is TRBV29-1 and J is TRBJ2-5; the D gene could be TRBD1 or TRBD2 (6 bases each). The TCR sequence derives from a young woman in good health. The sequencing sample was made of blood. The CDR3 sequence is CSVEGSGRDNEQYF. Here the CDR3 DNA reads TGCAGCGTTGAAGGGTCAGGGCGGGACAATGAGCAGTACTTC.